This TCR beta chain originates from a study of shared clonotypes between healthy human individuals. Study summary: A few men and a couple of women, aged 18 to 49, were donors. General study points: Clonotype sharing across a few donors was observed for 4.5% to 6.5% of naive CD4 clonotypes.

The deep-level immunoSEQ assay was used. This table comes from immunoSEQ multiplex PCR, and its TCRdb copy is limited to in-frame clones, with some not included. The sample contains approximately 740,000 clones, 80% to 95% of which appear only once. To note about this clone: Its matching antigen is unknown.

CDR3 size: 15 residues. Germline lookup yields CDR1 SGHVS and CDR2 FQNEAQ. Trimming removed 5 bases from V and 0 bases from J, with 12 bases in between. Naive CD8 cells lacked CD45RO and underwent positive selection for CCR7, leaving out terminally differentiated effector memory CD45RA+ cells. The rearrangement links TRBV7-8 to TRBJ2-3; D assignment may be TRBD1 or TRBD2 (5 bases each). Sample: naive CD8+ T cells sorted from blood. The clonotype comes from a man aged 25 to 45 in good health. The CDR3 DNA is TGTGCCAGCAGCCTATCGTGGGGGAGCACAGATACGCAGTATTTT. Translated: CASSLSWGSTDTQYF.